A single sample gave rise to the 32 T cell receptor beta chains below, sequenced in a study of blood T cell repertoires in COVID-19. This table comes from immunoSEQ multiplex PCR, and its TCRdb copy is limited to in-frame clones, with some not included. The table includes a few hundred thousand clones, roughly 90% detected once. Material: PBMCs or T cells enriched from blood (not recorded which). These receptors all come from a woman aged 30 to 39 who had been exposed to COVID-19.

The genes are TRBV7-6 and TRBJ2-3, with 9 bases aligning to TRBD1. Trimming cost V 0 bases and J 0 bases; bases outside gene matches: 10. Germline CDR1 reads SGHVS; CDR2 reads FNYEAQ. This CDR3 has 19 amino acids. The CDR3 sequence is CASSLAPRDRASSTDTQYF. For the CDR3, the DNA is TGTGCCAGCAGCTTAGCCCCCAGGGACAGGGCCTCTAGCACAGATACGCAGTATTTT.

This CDR3 reads CASSLPAAGGTYEQYF. The CDR3 bases are TGTGCCAGCAGTTTACCCGCGGCGGGAGGGACCTACGAGCAGTACTTC. This chain joins TRBV28 and TRBJ2-7; 9 positions agree with TRBD2. Losses at the gene ends were 2 bases for V and 2 bases for J; bases not matched to a gene: 7. CDR3 length: 16 amino acids. Germline loops: CDR1 MDHEN, CDR2 SYDVKM.

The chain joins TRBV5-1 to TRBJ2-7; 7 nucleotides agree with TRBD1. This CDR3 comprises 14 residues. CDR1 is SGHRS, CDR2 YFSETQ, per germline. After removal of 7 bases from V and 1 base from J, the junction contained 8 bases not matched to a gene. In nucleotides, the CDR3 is TGCGCCAGCTCTTTCGACAGGGTATCCTACGAGCAGTACTTC. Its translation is CASSFDRVSYEQYF.

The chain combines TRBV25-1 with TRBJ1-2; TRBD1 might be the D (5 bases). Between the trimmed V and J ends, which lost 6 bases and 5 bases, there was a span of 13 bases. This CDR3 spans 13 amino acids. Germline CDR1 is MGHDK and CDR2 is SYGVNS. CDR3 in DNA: TGTGCCAGCAGCTCCCACAGGAGTTATGGCTACACCTTC. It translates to CASSSHRSYGYTF.

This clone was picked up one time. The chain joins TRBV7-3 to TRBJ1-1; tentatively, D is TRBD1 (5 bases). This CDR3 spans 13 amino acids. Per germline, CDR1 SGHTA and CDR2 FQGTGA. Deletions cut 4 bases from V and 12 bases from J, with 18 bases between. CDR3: CASSSSGASRTFF. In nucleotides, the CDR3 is TGTGCCAGCAGCTCAAGCGGGGCAAGCCGTACTTTCTTT.

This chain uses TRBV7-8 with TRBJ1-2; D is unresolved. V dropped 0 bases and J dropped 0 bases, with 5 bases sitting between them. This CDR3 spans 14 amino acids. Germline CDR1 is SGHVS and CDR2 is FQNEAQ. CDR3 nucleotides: TGTGCCAGCAGCTTAGCGTCAACTAACTATGGCTACACCTTC. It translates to CASSLASTNYGYTF.

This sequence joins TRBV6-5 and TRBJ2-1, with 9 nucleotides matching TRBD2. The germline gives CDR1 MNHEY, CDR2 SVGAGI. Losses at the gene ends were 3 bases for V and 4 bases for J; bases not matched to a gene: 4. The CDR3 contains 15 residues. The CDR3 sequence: CASSYGGGGYNEQFF. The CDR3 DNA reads TGTGCCAGCAGTTATGGCGGGGGGGGTTACAATGAGCAGTTCTTC.

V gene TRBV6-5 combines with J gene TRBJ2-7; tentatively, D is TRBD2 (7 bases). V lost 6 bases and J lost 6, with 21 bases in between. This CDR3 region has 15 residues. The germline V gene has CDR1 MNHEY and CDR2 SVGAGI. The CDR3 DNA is TGTGCCAGCAGGGGAGGGCCCCCAGGGGTTACCGAGCAGTACTTC. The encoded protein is CASRGGPPGVTEQYF.

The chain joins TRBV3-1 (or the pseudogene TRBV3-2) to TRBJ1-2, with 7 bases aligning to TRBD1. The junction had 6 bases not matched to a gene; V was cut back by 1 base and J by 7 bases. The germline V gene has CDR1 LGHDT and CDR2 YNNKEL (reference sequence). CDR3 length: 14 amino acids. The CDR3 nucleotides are TGTGCCAGCAGCCAAGGAGGGACAGTGGCTGGCTACACCTTC. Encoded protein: CASSQGGTVAGYTF.

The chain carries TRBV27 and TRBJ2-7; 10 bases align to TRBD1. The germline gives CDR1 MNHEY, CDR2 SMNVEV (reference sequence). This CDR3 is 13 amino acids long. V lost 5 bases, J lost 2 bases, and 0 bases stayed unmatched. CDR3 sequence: CASSGQGAYEQYF. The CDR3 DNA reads TGTGCCAGCAGTGGACAGGGGGCCTACGAGCAGTACTTC.

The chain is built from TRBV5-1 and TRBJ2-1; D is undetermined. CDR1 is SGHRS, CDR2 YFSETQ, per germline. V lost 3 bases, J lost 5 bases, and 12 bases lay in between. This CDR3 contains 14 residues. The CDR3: CASSSDSVNNEQFF. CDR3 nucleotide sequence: TGCGCCAGCAGCTCAGACTCAGTGAACAATGAGCAGTTCTTC.

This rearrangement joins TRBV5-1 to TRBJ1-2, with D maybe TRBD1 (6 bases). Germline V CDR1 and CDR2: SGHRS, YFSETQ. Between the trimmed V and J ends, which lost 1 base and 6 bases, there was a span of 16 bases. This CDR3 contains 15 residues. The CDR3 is CASSLLAGGDDGYTF. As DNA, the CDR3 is TGCGCCAGCAGCTTGTTGGCGGGGGGCGACGATGGCTACACCTTC. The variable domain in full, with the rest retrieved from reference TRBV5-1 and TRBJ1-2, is KAGVTQTPRYLIKTRGQQVTLSCSPISGHRSVSWYQQTPGQGLQFLFEYFSETQRNKGNFPGRFSGRQFSNSRSEMNVSTLELGDSALYLCASSLLAGGDDGYTFGSGTRLTVV.

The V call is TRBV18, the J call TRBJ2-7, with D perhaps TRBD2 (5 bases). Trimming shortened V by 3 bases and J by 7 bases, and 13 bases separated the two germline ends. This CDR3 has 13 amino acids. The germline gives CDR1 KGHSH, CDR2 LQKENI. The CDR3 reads CASSPDWSGEQYF. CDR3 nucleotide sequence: TGTGCCAGCTCACCGGACTGGTCCGGGGAGCAGTACTTC.

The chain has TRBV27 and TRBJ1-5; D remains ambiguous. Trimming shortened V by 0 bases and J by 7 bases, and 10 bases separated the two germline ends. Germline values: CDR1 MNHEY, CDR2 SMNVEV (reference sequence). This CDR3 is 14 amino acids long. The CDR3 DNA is TGTGCCAGCAGTTTATCGACAAGGTTACAGCCCCAGCATTTT. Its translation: CASSLSTRLQPQHF.

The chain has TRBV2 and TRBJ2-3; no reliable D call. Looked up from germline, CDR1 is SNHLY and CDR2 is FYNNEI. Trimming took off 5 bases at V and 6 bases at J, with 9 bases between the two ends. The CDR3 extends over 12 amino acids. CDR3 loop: CASSPEQDTQYF. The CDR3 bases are TGTGCCAGCAGTCCGGAGCAGGATACGCAGTATTTT.

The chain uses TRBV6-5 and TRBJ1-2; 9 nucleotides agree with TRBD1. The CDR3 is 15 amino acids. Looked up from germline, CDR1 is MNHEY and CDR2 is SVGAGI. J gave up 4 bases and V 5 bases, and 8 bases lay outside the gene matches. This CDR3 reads CASSRTTGGGYGYTF. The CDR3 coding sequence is TGTGCCAGCAGTAGGACCACAGGGGGCGGCTATGGCTACACCTTC.

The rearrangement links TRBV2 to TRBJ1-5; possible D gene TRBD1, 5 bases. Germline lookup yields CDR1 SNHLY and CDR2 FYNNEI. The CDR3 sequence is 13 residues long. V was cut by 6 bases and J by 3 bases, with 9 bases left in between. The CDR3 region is CASSRQLNQPQHF. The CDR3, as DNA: TGTGCCAGCAGCCGACAGCTCAATCAGCCCCAGCATTTT.

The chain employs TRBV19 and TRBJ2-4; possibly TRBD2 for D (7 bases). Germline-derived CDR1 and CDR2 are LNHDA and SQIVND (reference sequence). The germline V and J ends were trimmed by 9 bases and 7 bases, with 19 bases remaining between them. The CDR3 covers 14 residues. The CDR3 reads CASRRGGAENIQYF. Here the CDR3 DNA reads TGTGCCAGCCGTAGGGGGGGCGCCGAGAACATTCAGTACTTC.

The CDR3 sequence: CASSDLETGFNQPQHF. In DNA, the CDR3 is TGTGCCAGCAGTGACTTAGAGACAGGGTTCAATCAGCCCCAGCATTTT. The genes are TRBV2 and TRBJ1-5, with TRBD1 identical over 7 bases. The CDR3 has 16 residues. Trimming took 3 bases from V and 3 from J; bases not matched to a gene: 8. CDR1 and CDR2 from the germline V gene are SNHLY and FYNNEI.

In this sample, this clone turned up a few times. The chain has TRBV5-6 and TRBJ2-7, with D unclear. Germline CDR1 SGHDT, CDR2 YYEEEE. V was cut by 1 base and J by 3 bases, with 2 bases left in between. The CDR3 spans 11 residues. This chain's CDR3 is CASSLHYEQYF. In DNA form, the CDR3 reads TGTGCCAGCAGCTTGCACTACGAGCAGTACTTC.

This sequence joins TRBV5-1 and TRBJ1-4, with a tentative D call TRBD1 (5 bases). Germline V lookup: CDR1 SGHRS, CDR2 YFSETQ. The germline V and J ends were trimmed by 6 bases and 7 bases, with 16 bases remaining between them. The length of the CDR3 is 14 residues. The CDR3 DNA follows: TGCGCCAGCAAGGGGACTCTTTCTACTGAAAAACTGTTTTTT. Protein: CASKGTLSTEKLFF. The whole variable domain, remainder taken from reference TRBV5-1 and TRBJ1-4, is KAGVTQTPRYLIKTRGQQVTLSCSPISGHRSVSWYQQTPGQGLQFLFEYFSETQRNKGNFPGRFSGRQFSNSRSEMNVSTLELGDSALYLCASKGTLSTEKLFFGSGTQLSVL.

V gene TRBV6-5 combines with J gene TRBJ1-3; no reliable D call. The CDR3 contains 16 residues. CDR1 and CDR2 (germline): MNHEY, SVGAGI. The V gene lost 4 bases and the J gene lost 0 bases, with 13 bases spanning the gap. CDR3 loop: CASSLEGSVSGNTIYF. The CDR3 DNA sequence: TGTGCCAGCAGTTTGGAGGGATCCGTCTCTGGAAACACCATATATTTT.

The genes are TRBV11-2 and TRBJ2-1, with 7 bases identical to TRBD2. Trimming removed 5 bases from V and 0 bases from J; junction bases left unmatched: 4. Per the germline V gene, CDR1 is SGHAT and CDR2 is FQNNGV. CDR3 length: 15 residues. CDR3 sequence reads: CASSRTRLSYNEQFF. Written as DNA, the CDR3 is TGTGCCAGCAGCCGGACTAGACTCTCCTACAATGAGCAGTTCTTC.

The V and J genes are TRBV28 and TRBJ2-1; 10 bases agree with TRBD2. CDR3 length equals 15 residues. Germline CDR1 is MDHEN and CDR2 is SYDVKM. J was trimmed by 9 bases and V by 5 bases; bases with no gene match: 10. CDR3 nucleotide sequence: TGTGCCAGCAGTCCTGTAGCGGGAGGAACCGCTGAGCAGTTCTTC. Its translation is CASSPVAGGTAEQFF.

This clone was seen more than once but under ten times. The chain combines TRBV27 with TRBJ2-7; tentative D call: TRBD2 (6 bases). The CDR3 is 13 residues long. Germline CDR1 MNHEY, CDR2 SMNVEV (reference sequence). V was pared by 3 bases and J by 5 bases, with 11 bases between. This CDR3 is CASSFTGRNEQYF. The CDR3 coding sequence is TGTGCCAGCAGTTTCACGGGGAGGAACGAGCAGTACTTC.

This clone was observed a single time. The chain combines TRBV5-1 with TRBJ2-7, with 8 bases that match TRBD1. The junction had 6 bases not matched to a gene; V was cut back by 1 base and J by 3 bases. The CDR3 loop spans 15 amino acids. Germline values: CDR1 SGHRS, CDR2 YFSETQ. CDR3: CASSLIDRGLYEQYF. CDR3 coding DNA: TGCGCCAGCAGCTTGATTGACAGGGGTCTCTACGAGCAGTACTTC.

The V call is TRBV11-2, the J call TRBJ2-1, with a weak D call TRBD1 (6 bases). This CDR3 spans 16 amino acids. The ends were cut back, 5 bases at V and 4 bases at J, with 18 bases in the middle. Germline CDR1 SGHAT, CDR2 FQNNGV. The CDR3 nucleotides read TGTGCCAGCAGCCAAAGACAGGCAAGAGGGTACAATGAGCAGTTCTTC. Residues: CASSQRQARGYNEQFF.

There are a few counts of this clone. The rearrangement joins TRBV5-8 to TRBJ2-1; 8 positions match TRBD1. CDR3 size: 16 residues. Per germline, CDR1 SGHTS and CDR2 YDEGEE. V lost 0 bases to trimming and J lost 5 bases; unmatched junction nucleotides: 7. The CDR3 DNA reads TGTGCCAGCAGCTTGGGGGCAGGGGGCTTTGACAATGAGCAGTTCTTC. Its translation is CASSLGAGGFDNEQFF. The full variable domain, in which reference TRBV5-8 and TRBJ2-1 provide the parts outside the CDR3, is EAGVTQSPTHLIKTRGQQATLRCSPISGHTSVYWYQQALGLGLQFLLWYDEGEERNRGNFPPRFSGRQFPNYSSELNVNALELEDSALYLCASSLGAGGFDNEQFFGPGTRLTVL.

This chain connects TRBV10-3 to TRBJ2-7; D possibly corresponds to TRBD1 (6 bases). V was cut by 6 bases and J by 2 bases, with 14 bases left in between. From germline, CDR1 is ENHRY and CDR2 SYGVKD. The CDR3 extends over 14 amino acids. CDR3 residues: CAIRDRQEAYEQYF. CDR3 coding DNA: TGTGCCATCAGAGATCGACAGGAGGCCTACGAGCAGTACTTC.

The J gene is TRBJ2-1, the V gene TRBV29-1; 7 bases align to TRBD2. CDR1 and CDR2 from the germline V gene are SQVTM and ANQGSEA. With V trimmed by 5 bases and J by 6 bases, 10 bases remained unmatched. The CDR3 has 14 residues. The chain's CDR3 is CSVHGGRNSNEQFF. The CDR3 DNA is TGCAGCGTTCACGGGGGGAGGAATAGCAATGAGCAGTTCTTC.

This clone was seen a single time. The CDR3 DNA reads as TGTGCCAGCAGTTACCATAGTTCCGAGCAGTACTTC. It is translated as CASSYHSSEQYF. The chain carries TRBV6-5 and TRBJ2-7; D is uncertain. Germline CDR1 MNHEY, CDR2 SVGAGI. The length of the CDR3 is 12 residues. V lost 2 bases and J 6 bases, leaving 8 bases between the germline ends.

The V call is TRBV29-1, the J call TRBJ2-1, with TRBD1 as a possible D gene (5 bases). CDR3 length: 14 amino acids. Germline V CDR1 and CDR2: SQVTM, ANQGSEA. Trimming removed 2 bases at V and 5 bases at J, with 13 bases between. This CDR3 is CSVELFDRNNEQFF. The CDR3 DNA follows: TGCAGCGTTGAATTGTTCGACAGAAACAATGAGCAGTTCTTC.